A selection of T cell receptor beta chains follows, all from one sample in a study of T cells after yellow fever vaccination. TCRdb re-analysed the 5' RACE reads in MiXCR, keeping a single row per CDR3 protein. The sample records some 300,000 distinct CDR3 sequences, 7.5% to 9% being singletons. The starting material was CD4+ T cells sorted from PBMCs, obtained 5 days after the yellow fever booster vaccination. These receptors were taken from a man aged 18-30 years who received the YFV17D yellow fever vaccine. Both conserved end residues are part of each CDR3. Fields, in order: D gene, V gene, J gene, clone size, CDR3 protein, CDR3 DNA. D genes are given only for firm matches. Expanded clones are given a class, and other clones once, few, many or no size at all.

>-|TRBV7-3|TRBJ2-3|-
CASSLRYLDTQYF
TGTGCCAGCAGCTTAAGATACTTAGATACGCAGTATTTT
>TRBD1|TRBV5-1|TRBJ2-1|many
CASSPGSGQGAKEQFF
TGCGCCAGCAGCCCCGGGTCGGGACAGGGGGCAAAGGAGCAGTTCTTC
>-|TRBV3-1|TRBJ2-7|-
CASSQANSEQYF
TGTGCCAGCAGCCAAGCTAACAGCGAGCAGTACTTC
>-|TRBV30|TRBJ2-1|-
CAWSGINEQFF
TGTGCCTGGTCTGGCATCAATGAGCAGTTCTTC
>-|TRBV6-1|TRBJ1-2|few
CASSEEDSGRRGYTF
TGTGCCAGCAGTGAAGAGGACAGCGGGCGGCGTGGCTACACCTTC
>-|TRBV4-1|TRBJ2-7|many
CASSLTSSYEQYF
TGCGCCAGCAGCCTTACGAGCTCCTACGAGCAGTACTTC
>-|TRBV18|TRBJ2-5|few
CASSPTEEETQYF
TGTGCCAGCTCACCTACGGAGGAAGAGACCCAGTACTTC
>-|TRBV7-2|TRBJ2-2|many
CASTPSGDTGELFF
TGTGCCAGCACCCCATCGGGGGACACCGGGGAGCTGTTTTTT
>TRBD1|TRBV7-2|TRBJ2-7|-
CASTLSGTGNYEQYF
TGTGCCAGCACCCTATCCGGGACAGGGAATTACGAGCAGTACTTC
>-|TRBV5-1|TRBJ2-6|few
CASSFSSGALGANVLTF
TGCGCCAGCAGCTTCTCATCAGGGGCGCTAGGGGCCAACGTCCTGACTTTC
>TRBD2|TRBV4-1|TRBJ2-5|-
CASSQELRGAGQETQYF
TGCGCCAGCAGCCAAGAGTTGCGGGGGGCCGGCCAAGAGACCCAGTACTTC
>TRBD1|TRBV5-1|TRBJ1-4|-
CASSRDRGNGYREKLFF
TGCGCCAGCAGCCGAGACAGGGGGAATGGTTATCGTGAAAAACTGTTTTTT
>-|TRBV5-1|TRBJ2-3|many
CASRRGTGSLTDTQYF
TGCGCCAGCAGGCGAGGTACAGGGTCCCTTACAGATACGCAGTATTTT
>TRBD1|TRBV20-1|TRBJ1-1|few
CSAPGDRASTEAFF
TGCAGTGCCCCCGGGGACAGGGCCAGCACTGAAGCTTTCTTT
>-|TRBV7-3|TRBJ2-1|many
CASSLTRGPPFF
TGTGCCAGCAGCTTAACCCGGGGCCCCCCGTTCTTC
>-|TRBV4-3|TRBJ2-6|many
CASSRAWEVSGANVLTF
TGCGCCAGCAGCCGAGCGTGGGAAGTCTCTGGGGCCAACGTCCTGACTTTC
>-|TRBV7-8|TRBJ2-3|-
CASSPQGGAWVDTQYF
TGTGCCAGCAGCCCACAAGGGGGGGCCTGGGTAGATACGCAGTATTTT
>-|TRBV5-1|TRBJ1-2|few
CASSFEQNGYTF
TGCGCCAGCAGCTTCGAACAGAATGGCTACACCTTC
>-|TRBV4-2|TRBJ1-2|many
CASSQEGVGGYTF
TGTGCCAGCAGCCAAGAAGGGGTGGGAGGCTACACCTTC
>TRBD1|TRBV10-3|TRBJ2-7|-
CAISDRGQGAYEQYF
TGTGCCATCAGTGATAGGGGACAGGGGGCCTACGAGCAGTACTTC
>-|TRBV20-1|TRBJ2-5|-
CSASQGRAETQYF
TGCAGTGCTTCCCAGGGGCGTGCAGAGACCCAGTACTTC
>TRBD2|TRBV27|TRBJ2-1|few
CASSPTSGGYSSYNEQFF
TGTGCCAGCAGTCCCACGTCGGGGGGGTACAGCTCCTACAATGAGCAGTTCTTC
>TRBD1|TRBV25-1|TRBJ2-6|-
CASRGQGAPSGANVLTF
TGTGCCAGCAGGGGACAGGGGGCCCCATCTGGGGCCAACGTCCTGACTTTC
>TRBD2|TRBV12-3/TRBV12-4|TRBJ2-1|-
CASSFPGGRLNEQFF
TGTGCCAGCAGTTTCCCGGGGGGGCGTCTGAATGAGCAGTTCTTC
>-|TRBV4-2|TRBJ2-3|-
CASSPKGFEADTQYF
TGTGCCAGCAGCCCGAAAGGTTTTGAAGCAGATACGCAGTATTTT
>TRBD1|TRBV6-6|TRBJ2-7|few
CASSYSQGADEQYF
TGTGCCAGCAGTTACAGTCAGGGGGCTGACGAGCAGTACTTC
>-|TRBV5-1|TRBJ2-3|few
CASSSGAGRVTQYF
TGCGCCAGCAGCTCAGGGGCCGGGCGGGTTACGCAGTATTTT
>-|TRBV4-2|TRBJ1-2|-
CASSQEASGAIYGYTF
TGTGCCAGCAGCCAAGAGGCGTCAGGGGCGATCTATGGCTACACCTTC
>-|TRBV12-3/TRBV12-4|TRBJ1-1|-
CASTRGLGRTEAFF
TGTGCCAGCACCCGCGGTCTGGGGCGCACTGAAGCTTTCTTT
>TRBD2|TRBV4-2|TRBJ2-3|few
CASSLRGDPTDTQYF
TGTGCCAGCAGCCTTCGGGGGGACCCCACAGATACGCAGTATTTT
>-|TRBV6-2/TRBV6-3|TRBJ2-1|-
CASTGRFSYNEQFF
TGTGCCAGCACTGGGAGGTTCTCCTACAATGAGCAGTTCTTC
>TRBD1|TRBV6-5|TRBJ1-6|few
CASSYSGQSSYNSPLHF
TGTGCCAGCAGTTACTCGGGACAGAGCTCCTATAATTCACCCCTCCACTTT
>-|TRBV12-3/TRBV12-4|TRBJ2-5|-
CASSLQGRGETQYF
TGTGCCAGCAGTCTTCAGGGTCGGGGAGAGACCCAGTACTTC
>-|TRBV15|TRBJ1-5|-
CATSRDRAYNQPQHF
TGTGCCACCAGCAGAGACAGGGCATACAATCAGCCCCAGCATTTT
>-|TRBV7-9|TRBJ2-7|-
CASSFLPSYEQYF
TGTGCCAGCAGCTTTCTTCCCTCCTACGAGCAGTACTTC
>-|TRBV5-1|TRBJ2-2|many
CASSARGEYTGELFF
TGCGCCAGCAGCGCCAGGGGGGAGTACACCGGGGAGCTGTTTTTT
>-|TRBV20-1|TRBJ2-1|few
CSARGDKHEQFF
TGCAGTGCTAGAGGTGACAAGCATGAGCAGTTCTTC
>-|TRBV7-2|TRBJ2-3|few
CASSFGGSTQYF
TGTGCCAGCAGCTTCGGGGGCAGTACGCAGTATTTT
>TRBD2|TRBV5-1|TRBJ2-1|few
CASSPRTSAPGEQFF
TGCGCCAGCAGCCCTAGGACTAGCGCCCCCGGTGAGCAGTTCTTC